Listed below are T cell receptor beta chains from one sample, sequenced in a study of CD8 T cells in ankylosing spondylitis. TCRdb re-derived calls from the 5' RACE reads in MiXCR, one entry per CDR3 protein. This table has under 35,000 distinct CDR3 sequences, about 7% appearing once. The sequencing sample was made of blood, either unsorted or a sorted T cell fraction (not recorded which). The receptors were sampled from a male donor with ankylosing spondylitis or in good health (not recorded which). The CDR3 runs from the conserved cysteine through the conserved F or W. The order of the fields is V gene, CDR3 length, J gene, D gene, clone size, CDR3 protein, CDR3 DNA. A D gene is named only where the DNA matches it firmly. Clone size is stated in some rows and not others, as once, few, many or a class when expanded.

V: TRBV24-1; length: 16; J: TRBJ2-1; D: TRBD2; size: many; CDR3: CATSSGTSGIGDEQFF; DNA: TGTGCCACCAGTTCCGGGACTAGCGGGATCGGGGATGAGCAGTTCTTC
V: TRBV27; length: 13; J: TRBJ2-7; D: .; size: .; CDR3: CASSLAGQPEQYF; DNA: TGTGCCAGCAGTTTAGCGGGACAGCCCGAGCAGTACTTC
V: TRBV20-1; length: 11; J: TRBJ1-3; D: .; size: many; CDR3: CSANRENTIYF; DNA: TGCAGTGCTAACAGGGAAAACACCATATATTTT
V: TRBV12-3/TRBV12-4; length: 14; J: TRBJ2-3; D: TRBD2; size: many; CDR3: CASIRGGYTDTQYF; DNA: TGTGCCAGCATCCGGGGGGGATACACAGATACGCAGTATTTT
V: TRBV5-4; length: 13; J: TRBJ2-3; D: TRBD2; size: many; CDR3: CASSPAGGDTQYF; DNA: TGTGCCAGCAGCCCCGCGGGAGGGGATACGCAGTATTTT
V: TRBV5-1; length: 14; J: TRBJ1-1; D: TRBD1; size: many; CDR3: CASRSMTGRPEAFF; DNA: TGCGCCAGCAGATCAATGACAGGGCGTCCTGAAGCTTTCTTT
V: TRBV28; length: 14; J: TRBJ1-2; D: TRBD1; size: .; CDR3: CASSPEQGAGGYTF; DNA: TGTGCCAGCAGTCCCGAACAGGGGGCCGGTGGCTACACCTTC
V: TRBV12-3/TRBV12-4; length: 16; J: TRBJ1-5; D: .; size: many; CDR3: CASSLQGFASGQPQHF; DNA: TGTGCCAGCAGTTTACAGGGTTTCGCCTCGGGTCAGCCCCAGCATTTT
V: TRBV5-1; length: 16; J: TRBJ2-2; D: TRBD2; size: many; CDR3: CASSGPSGRFTGELFF; DNA: TGCGCCAGCAGCGGTCCTAGCGGGAGGTTCACCGGGGAGCTGTTTTTT
V: TRBV29-1; length: 13; J: TRBJ2-1; D: TRBD1; size: many; CDR3: CAAMDRVGNEQFF; DNA: TGCGCTGCAATGGACAGGGTCGGCAATGAGCAGTTCTTC
V: TRBV7-6; length: 16; J: TRBJ2-3; D: TRBD2; size: many; CDR3: CASSPGLAGVRDTQYF; DNA: TGTGCCAGCAGCCCGGGACTAGCGGGAGTGCGGGATACGCAGTATTTT
V: TRBV5-4; length: 16; J: TRBJ2-5; D: TRBD2; size: few; CDR3: CASSVGLAGDGETQYF; DNA: TGTGCCAGCAGCGTAGGACTAGCGGGAGACGGGGAGACCCAGTACTTC
V: TRBV20-1; length: 15; J: TRBJ2-1; D: TRBD2; size: many; CDR3: CSADPGGLAYNEQFF; DNA: TGCAGTGCTGACCCCGGGGGACTAGCGTACAATGAGCAGTTCTTC
V: TRBV20-1; length: 13; J: TRBJ2-2; D: .; size: many; CDR3: CSASFSNTGELFF; DNA: TGCAGTGCTAGCTTCAGTAACACCGGGGAGCTGTTTTTT
V: TRBV12-3/TRBV12-4; length: 14; J: TRBJ2-1; D: .; size: many; CDR3: CASSFGRDINEQFF; DNA: TGTGCCAGCAGTTTTGGGCGGGATATCAATGAGCAGTTCTTC
V: TRBV28; length: 16; J: TRBJ2-1; D: .; size: many; CDR3: CASSPLTPSSYNEQFF; DNA: TGTGCCAGCAGTCCACTCACTCCCAGCTCCTACAATGAGCAGTTCTTC
V: TRBV5-5; length: 16; J: TRBJ2-2; D: .; size: many; CDR3: CASSLDGAPLTGELFF; DNA: TGTGCCAGCAGCTTGGACGGGGCTCCTCTAACCGGGGAGCTGTTTTTT
V: TRBV10-3; length: 17; J: TRBJ2-5; D: TRBD2; size: many; CDR3: CAISEYGLAGYQETQYF; DNA: TGTGCCATCAGTGAGTACGGACTAGCGGGGTACCAAGAGACCCAGTACTTC
V: TRBV7-2; length: 12; J: TRBJ1-1; D: .; size: few; CDR3: CASSAPGTEAFF; DNA: TGTGCCAGCAGCGCCCCTGGGACTGAAGCTTTCTTT
V: TRBV6-5; length: 14; J: TRBJ2-1; D: .; size: many; CDR3: CASSYSRQHNEQFF; DNA: TGTGCCAGCAGTTACTCTAGACAGCACAATGAGCAGTTCTTC
V: TRBV20-1; length: 13; J: TRBJ2-7; D: .; size: many; CDR3: CSARPPSSYEQYF; DNA: TGCAGTGCTAGACCCCCTTCTAGTTACGAGCAGTACTTC
V: TRBV19; length: 15; J: TRBJ2-7; D: TRBD2; size: many; CDR3: CASSLSGSQSYEQYF; DNA: TGTGCCAGTAGCCTGAGCGGGAGCCAATCCTACGAGCAGTACTTC
V: TRBV6-1; length: 14; J: TRBJ2-1; D: .; size: many; CDR3: CASSTREGVSEQFF; DNA: TGTGCCAGCAGTACACGCGAGGGAGTTTCTGAGCAGTTCTTC
V: TRBV5-1; length: 15; J: TRBJ2-1; D: TRBD1; size: many; CDR3: CASSLATGKDNEQFF; DNA: TGCGCCAGCAGCTTGGCGACAGGGAAGGACAATGAGCAGTTCTTC
V: TRBV10-3; length: 14; J: TRBJ2-1; D: TRBD2; size: many; CDR3: CAISKAGSGNEQFF; DNA: TGTGCCATCAGTAAAGCGGGATCTGGGAATGAGCAGTTCTTC
V: TRBV20-1; length: 17; J: TRBJ2-1; D: TRBD2; size: many; CDR3: CSARELAEVLLGNEQFF; DNA: TGCAGTGCTAGAGAACTAGCGGAGGTCCTTTTGGGTAATGAGCAGTTCTTC
V: TRBV19; length: 13; J: TRBJ2-7; D: .; size: many; CDR3: CASSITLSYEQYF; DNA: TGTGCCAGTAGCATTACCCTCTCCTACGAGCAGTACTTC
V: TRBV5-1; length: 15; J: TRBJ2-1; D: TRBD2; size: many; CDR3: CASSLLAGEGNEQFF; DNA: TGCGCCAGCAGCTTACTAGCGGGAGAGGGGAATGAGCAGTTCTTC
V: TRBV20-1; length: 13; J: TRBJ2-3; D: .; size: medium-sized; CDR3: CRPGLPSTDTQYF; DNA: TGCAGGCCGGGACTTCCTAGCACAGATACGCAGTATTTT
V: TRBV2; length: 13; J: TRBJ2-1; D: .; size: many; CDR3: CASSFFRQSEQFF; DNA: TGTGCCAGCAGCTTCTTCAGGCAGTCTGAGCAGTTCTTC
V: TRBV6-1; length: 15; J: TRBJ2-1; D: TRBD1; size: many; CDR3: CASRRSGTGFGEQFF; DNA: TGTGCCAGCAGGAGATCCGGGACAGGGTTCGGTGAGCAGTTCTTC
V: TRBV12-3/TRBV12-4; length: 15; J: TRBJ2-1; D: .; size: .; CDR3: CASSLRRGSYNEQFF; DNA: TGTGCCAGCAGTTTAAGGAGGGGGTCCTACAATGAGCAGTTCTTC
V: TRBV19; length: 14; J: TRBJ1-1; D: .; size: .; CDR3: CASKNPSMNTEAFF; DNA: TGTGCCAGTAAGAACCCGAGCATGAACACTGAAGCTTTCTTT
V: TRBV7-2; length: 15; J: TRBJ2-5; D: .; size: .; CDR3: CASSSGIRRGETQYF; DNA: TGTGCCAGCAGCTCCGGGATTCGGCGGGGCGAGACCCAGTACTTC
V: TRBV9; length: 18; J: TRBJ2-3; D: TRBD2; size: many; CDR3: CASSVAKASGTGTDTQYF; DNA: TGTGCCAGCAGCGTAGCTAAGGCTAGCGGGACAGGCACAGATACGCAGTATTTT
V: TRBV24-1; length: 13; J: TRBJ2-5; D: .; size: many; CDR3: CATSALGGETQYF; DNA: TGTGCCACCAGTGCATTGGGGGGAGAGACCCAGTACTTC
V: TRBV11-1; length: 15; J: TRBJ2-1; D: .; size: few; CDR3: CASSPPVGQFNEQFF; DNA: TGTGCCAGCAGCCCTCCTGTCGGACAGTTCAATGAGCAGTTCTTC
V: TRBV20-1; length: 16; J: TRBJ2-1; D: TRBD2; size: many; CDR3: CSARESGLVSYNEQFF; DNA: TGCAGTGCCAGAGAATCGGGACTAGTGTCCTACAATGAGCAGTTCTTC
V: TRBV20-1; length: 13; J: TRBJ2-1; D: .; size: many; CDR3: CSANRGSYNEQFF; DNA: TGCAGTGCTAATCGGGGCTCCTACAATGAGCAGTTCTTC
V: TRBV20-1; length: 16; J: TRBJ2-2; D: .; size: many; CDR3: CSARQVDERNTGELFF; DNA: TGCAGTGCTAGACAGGTGGATGAGCGGAACACCGGGGAGCTGTTTTTT
V: TRBV28; length: 11; J: TRBJ2-1; D: TRBD2; size: many; CDR3: CATKDSGTQFF; DNA: TGTGCCACCAAAGATAGCGGGACCCAGTTCTTC
V: TRBV5-1; length: 15; J: TRBJ2-2; D: TRBD1; size: many; CDR3: CASSLATGVTGELFF; DNA: TGCGCCAGCAGCTTGGCGACAGGGGTCACCGGGGAGCTGTTTTTT
V: TRBV5-1; length: 15; J: TRBJ2-7; D: TRBD2; size: many; CDR3: CASSPLAASSYEQYF; DNA: TGCGCCAGCAGCCCACTAGCGGCGAGCTCCTACGAGCAGTACTTC
V: TRBV29-1; length: 12; J: TRBJ2-5; D: .; size: many; CDR3: CSVLPAGETQYF; DNA: TGCAGCGTTTTACCGGCGGGAGAGACCCAGTACTTC
V: TRBV4-2; length: 15; J: TRBJ2-1; D: TRBD2; size: few; CDR3: CASSQAGLDDNEQFF; DNA: TGTGCCAGCAGCCAAGCCGGACTAGATGACAATGAGCAGTTCTTC
V: TRBV11-2; length: 16; J: TRBJ2-5; D: .; size: .; CDR3: CASSLGVWGIQETQYF; DNA: TGTGCCAGCAGCCTAGGGGTCTGGGGTATCCAAGAGACCCAGTACTTC
V: TRBV5-1; length: 16; J: TRBJ2-1; D: .; size: many; CDR3: CASSPLVPGGVNEQFF; DNA: TGCGCCAGCAGCCCCCTCGTGCCAGGGGGGGTCAATGAGCAGTTCTTC
V: TRBV6-2/TRBV6-3; length: 14; J: TRBJ2-5; D: .; size: many; CDR3: CASSYAGRTETQYF; DNA: TGTGCCAGCAGTTACGCCGGTAGGACAGAGACCCAGTACTTC
V: TRBV7-8; length: 16; J: TRBJ1-2; D: .; size: many; CDR3: CASSLSYGGIVYGYTF; DNA: TGTGCCAGCAGCTTATCCTACGGGGGCATAGTATATGGCTACACCTTC